Listed below are T cell receptor beta chains from one sample, sequenced in a study of blood T cell repertoires in COVID-19. The table came from immunoSEQ multiplex PCR; TCRdb's copy has only in-frame clones and leaves some out. There are about 140,000 clones in the sample; 80% to 90% occur only once, and about 1.7% lies in the top ten. The sample consisted of peripheral blood. These receptors were collected from a woman aged 45-59 years with acute or convalescent COVID-19. Each CDR3 is given with its conserved first and last residue. Each record gives: D gene, J gene, V gene, clone size, CDR3 protein, CDR3 DNA. D genes are given only for firm matches. Some rows have no size entry. The others give once, few or many, or a class for an expanded clone.

D gene: TRBD2; J gene: TRBJ2-3; V gene: TRBV4-2; clone size: NA; CDR3 protein: CASSQDPAGVEDTQYF; CDR3 DNA: TGTGCCAGCAGCCAAGACCCCGCGGGAGTAGAAGATACGCAGTATTTT
D gene: TRBD1; J gene: TRBJ2-3; V gene: TRBV9; clone size: once; CDR3 protein: CASSVAPGQSSTDTQYF; CDR3 DNA: TGTGCCAGCAGCGTTGCTCCGGGACAGTCTAGCACAGATACGCAGTATTTT
D gene: NA; J gene: TRBJ2-1; V gene: TRBV28; clone size: NA; CDR3 protein: CASYRPGDNEQFF; CDR3 DNA: TGTGCCAGCTACAGACCCGGGGACAATGAGCAGTTCTTC
D gene: NA; J gene: TRBJ1-3; V gene: TRBV27; clone size: once; CDR3 protein: CASPEERLAPGNTIYF; CDR3 DNA: TGTGCCAGTCCGGAGGAGAGACTCGCACCTGGAAACACCATATATTTT
D gene: NA; J gene: TRBJ2-7; V gene: TRBV7-8; clone size: NA; CDR3 protein: CASSLIGKSYEQYF; CDR3 DNA: TGTGCCAGCAGCTTAATCGGGAAGTCCTACGAGCAGTACTTC
D gene: NA; J gene: TRBJ1-2; V gene: TRBV7-9; clone size: NA; CDR3 protein: CASSLGGYGYTF; CDR3 DNA: TGTGCCAGCAGCTTAGGAGGCTATGGCTACACCTTC
D gene: NA; J gene: TRBJ2-5; V gene: TRBV5-1; clone size: NA; CDR3 protein: CASSLAQAQETQYF; CDR3 DNA: TGCGCCAGCAGCTTGGCACAGGCCCAAGAGACCCAGTACTTC
D gene: NA; J gene: TRBJ1-4; V gene: TRBV6-6; clone size: NA; CDR3 protein: CASSYFGNEKLFF; CDR3 DNA: TGTGCCAGCAGTTACTTCGGGAATGAAAAACTGTTTTTT
D gene: NA; J gene: TRBJ1-1; V gene: TRBV9; clone size: NA; CDR3 protein: CASSVEWGDTEAFF; CDR3 DNA: TGTGCCAGCAGCGTAGAATGGGGGGACACTGAAGCTTTCTTT
D gene: NA; J gene: TRBJ2-4; V gene: TRBV2; clone size: NA; CDR3 protein: CASSDRGDIQYF; CDR3 DNA: TGTGCCAGCAGTGACAGGGGTGACATTCAGTACTTC
D gene: NA; J gene: TRBJ2-3; V gene: TRBV9; clone size: NA; CDR3 protein: CASSVVPGTDTQYF; CDR3 DNA: TGTGCCAGCAGCGTAGTGCCGGGGACAGATACGCAGTATTTT
D gene: TRBD1; J gene: TRBJ1-2; V gene: TRBV7-2; clone size: NA; CDR3 protein: CASSSRDRGVDGYTF; CDR3 DNA: TGTGCCAGCAGCTCCCGGGACAGGGGAGTAGATGGCTACACCTTC
D gene: NA; J gene: TRBJ2-6; V gene: TRBV21-1; clone size: NA; CDR3 protein: CASSLGGGLRGANVLTF; CDR3 DNA: TGTGCCAGCAGCCTCGGGGGGGGGCTGCGGGGGGCCAACGTCCTGACTTTC
D gene: NA; J gene: TRBJ1-3; V gene: TRBV18; clone size: NA; CDR3 protein: CASSPKQEASGNTIYF; CDR3 DNA: TGTGCCAGCTCACCAAAACAGGAAGCCTCTGGAAACACCATATATTTT
D gene: TRBD1; J gene: TRBJ1-3; V gene: TRBV10-3; clone size: once; CDR3 protein: CAIMSGGSGNTIYF; CDR3 DNA: TGTGCCATCATGTCAGGGGGCTCTGGAAACACCATATATTTT
D gene: NA; J gene: TRBJ1-4; V gene: TRBV5-1; clone size: NA; CDR3 protein: CASSFTGGANEKLFF; CDR3 DNA: TGCGCCAGCAGCTTTACAGGTGGGGCAAATGAAAAACTGTTTTTT
D gene: TRBD1; J gene: TRBJ1-2; V gene: TRBV2; clone size: NA; CDR3 protein: CASSELGQGTDYGYTF; CDR3 DNA: TGTGCCAGCAGTGAATTGGGACAGGGGACGGACTATGGCTACACCTTC
D gene: NA; J gene: TRBJ2-1; V gene: TRBV11-1; clone size: NA; CDR3 protein: CASSGFSSYNEQFF; CDR3 DNA: TGTGCCAGCTCGGGGTTCAGCTCCTACAATGAGCAGTTCTTC
D gene: NA; J gene: TRBJ1-1; V gene: TRBV19; clone size: NA; CDR3 protein: CASGARGARTEAFF; CDR3 DNA: TGTGCCAGTGGCGCGCGGGGCGCGCGGACTGAAGCTTTCTTT
D gene: TRBD1; J gene: TRBJ1-1; V gene: TRBV2; clone size: NA; CDR3 protein: CASSTGANTEAFF; CDR3 DNA: TGTGCCAGCTCCACAGGGGCGAACACTGAAGCTTTCTTT
D gene: NA; J gene: TRBJ2-1; V gene: TRBV29-1; clone size: NA; CDR3 protein: CSVQDSYNEQFF; CDR3 DNA: TGCAGCGTTCAGGACAGTTACAATGAGCAGTTCTTC
D gene: TRBD2; J gene: TRBJ2-7; V gene: TRBV28; clone size: NA; CDR3 protein: CASTIAGGSYEQYF; CDR3 DNA: TGTGCCAGCACAATAGCGGGGGGATCCTACGAGCAGTACTTC
D gene: TRBD1; J gene: TRBJ2-7; V gene: TRBV5-1; clone size: NA; CDR3 protein: CASSLRTGGDEQYF; CDR3 DNA: TGCGCCAGCAGCTTGCGAACAGGGGGTGACGAGCAGTACTTC
D gene: NA; J gene: TRBJ1-2; V gene: TRBV14; clone size: NA; CDR3 protein: CASSRDLWGDGYTF; CDR3 DNA: TGTGCCAGCAGCCGGGATTTATGGGGAGATGGCTACACCTTC
D gene: TRBD1; J gene: TRBJ2-4; V gene: TRBV5-4; clone size: NA; CDR3 protein: CASSRDREAKNIQYF; CDR3 DNA: TGTGCCAGCAGCCGCGACAGGGAAGCCAAAAACATTCAGTACTTC
D gene: TRBD2; J gene: TRBJ2-2; V gene: TRBV7-8; clone size: NA; CDR3 protein: CASSSNSGNIHTGELFF; CDR3 DNA: TGTGCCAGCAGCTCAAATAGCGGGAACATACACACCGGGGAGCTGTTTTTT
D gene: NA; J gene: TRBJ1-3; V gene: TRBV19; clone size: NA; CDR3 protein: CASSRYTRGRNTIYF; CDR3 DNA: TGTGCCAGCAGTAGATACACCAGGGGTAGAAACACCATATATTTT
D gene: NA; J gene: TRBJ2-5; V gene: TRBV10-3; clone size: NA; CDR3 protein: CAISPGLPNQETQYF; CDR3 DNA: TGTGCCATCAGCCCGGGACTGCCCAACCAAGAGACCCAGTACTTC
D gene: TRBD1; J gene: TRBJ2-5; V gene: TRBV4-2; clone size: NA; CDR3 protein: CASSQEDQGEETQYF; CDR3 DNA: TGTGCCAGCAGCCAAGAAGATCAGGGGGAAGAGACCCAGTACTTC
D gene: NA; J gene: TRBJ1-1; V gene: TRBV28; clone size: NA; CDR3 protein: CASSLSGLANTEAFF; CDR3 DNA: TGTGCCAGCAGTTTGTCGGGACTCGCGAACACTGAAGCTTTCTTT
D gene: NA; J gene: TRBJ2-1; V gene: TRBV12-3/TRBV12-4; clone size: once; CDR3 protein: CASSSGRGQFF; CDR3 DNA: TGTGCCAGCAGTTCCGGCCGGGGGCAGTTCTTC
D gene: TRBD1; J gene: TRBJ1-3; V gene: TRBV3-1/TRBV3-2; clone size: few; CDR3 protein: CASSQRDRFSGNTIYF; CDR3 DNA: TGTGCCAGCAGCCAACGGGACAGATTCTCTGGAAACACCATATATTTT